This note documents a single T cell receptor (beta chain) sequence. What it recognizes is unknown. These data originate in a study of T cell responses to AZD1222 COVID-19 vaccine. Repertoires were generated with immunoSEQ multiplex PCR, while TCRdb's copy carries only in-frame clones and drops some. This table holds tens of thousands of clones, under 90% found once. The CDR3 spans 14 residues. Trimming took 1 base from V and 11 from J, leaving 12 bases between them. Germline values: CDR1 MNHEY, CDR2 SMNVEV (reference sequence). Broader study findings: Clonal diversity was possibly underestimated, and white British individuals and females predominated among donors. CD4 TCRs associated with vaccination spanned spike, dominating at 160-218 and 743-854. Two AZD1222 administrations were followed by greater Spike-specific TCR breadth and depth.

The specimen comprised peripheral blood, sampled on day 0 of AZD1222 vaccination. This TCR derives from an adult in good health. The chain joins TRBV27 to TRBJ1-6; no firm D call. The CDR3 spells CASSLLGVLTPLHF. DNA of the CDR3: TGTGCCAGCAGTTTATTAGGTGTGTTGACACCCCTCCACTTT.